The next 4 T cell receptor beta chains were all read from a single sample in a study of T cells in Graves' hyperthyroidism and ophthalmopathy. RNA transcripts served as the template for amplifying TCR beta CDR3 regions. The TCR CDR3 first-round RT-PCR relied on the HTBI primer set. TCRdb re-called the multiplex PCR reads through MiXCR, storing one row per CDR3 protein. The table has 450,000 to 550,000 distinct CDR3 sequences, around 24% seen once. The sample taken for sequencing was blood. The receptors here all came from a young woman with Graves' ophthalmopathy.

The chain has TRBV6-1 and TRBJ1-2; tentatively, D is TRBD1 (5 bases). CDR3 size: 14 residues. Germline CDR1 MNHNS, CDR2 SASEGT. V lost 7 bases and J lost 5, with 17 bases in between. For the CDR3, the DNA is TGTGCCAGCAAAGCGCCAGGGTTTCGATATGGCTACACCTTC. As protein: CASKAPGFRYGYTF.

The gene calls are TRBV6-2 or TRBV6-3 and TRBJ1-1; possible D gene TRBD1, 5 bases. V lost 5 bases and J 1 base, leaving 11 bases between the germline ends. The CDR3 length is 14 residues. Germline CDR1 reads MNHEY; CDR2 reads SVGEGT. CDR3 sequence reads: CASSHRSENTEAFF. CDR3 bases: TGTGCCAGCAGTCACAGGAGCGAGAACACTGAAGCTTTCTTT.

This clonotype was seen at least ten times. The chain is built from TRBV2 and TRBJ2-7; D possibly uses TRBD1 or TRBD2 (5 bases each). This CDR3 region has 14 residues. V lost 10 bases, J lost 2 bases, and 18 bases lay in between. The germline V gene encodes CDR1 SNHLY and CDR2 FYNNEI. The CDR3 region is CAIDAGTVTYEQYF. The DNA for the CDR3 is TGTGCCATAGATGCCGGGACGGTAACCTACGAGCAGTACTTC.

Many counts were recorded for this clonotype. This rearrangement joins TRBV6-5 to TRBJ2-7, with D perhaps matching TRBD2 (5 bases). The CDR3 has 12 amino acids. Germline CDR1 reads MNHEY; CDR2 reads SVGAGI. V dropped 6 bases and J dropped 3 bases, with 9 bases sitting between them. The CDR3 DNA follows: TGTGCCAGCAGATCACGGGGCTACGAGCAGTACTTC. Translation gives CASRSRGYEQYF.